The next 19 T cell receptor beta chains were all read from a single sample in a study of blood T cells in healthy people across ages (dated by TCRdb to between 2014 and 2017). Libraries came from 5' RACE. TCRdb shows the sequencer as Illumina HiSeq 2500. A second 7 to 11 cycle PCR used a sample-barcoded 5' primer and a J-beta primer mix. TCRdb passed the public sequencing reads through fastp at Q25 and MiXCR, retaining productive beta sequences. For every CDR3 protein sequence, its rows merge into one entry that carries the most common genes and DNA. The sample data list some 790,000 distinct CDR3 sequences, and roughly 26% of these were observed just once. About 18% of the sample comes from the top ten. Sequencing used blood. The receptor source for this set is an elderly woman in good health.

This clonotype was recorded at least ten times. The V call is TRBV30, the J call TRBJ2-5, with unresolved D. CDR1 is GTSNPN and CDR2 is SVGIG in the germline V gene (reference sequence). Trimming removed 4 bases from V and 0 bases from J, with 9 bases in between. This CDR3 comprises 13 residues. CDR3 residues: CAWTVDHQETQYF. DNA of the CDR3: TGTGCCTGGACGGTGGACCACCAAGAGACCCAGTACTTC. Full variable domain (remainder filled in from reference TRBV30 and TRBJ2-5): SQTIHQWPATLVQPVGSPLSLECTVEGTSNPNLYWYRQAAGRGLQLLFYSVGIGQISSEVPQNLSASRPQDRQFILSSKKLLLSDSGFYLCAWTVDHQETQYFGPGTRLLVL.

The chain recombines TRBV6-1 with TRBJ2-2; the D gene is possibly TRBD2 (5 bases). The CDR3 extends over 14 amino acids. V dropped 4 bases and J dropped 2 bases, with 8 bases sitting between them. Per the germline V gene, CDR1 is MNHNS and CDR2 is SASEGT. This chain's CDR3 is CASSALANTGELFF. CDR3 DNA sequence: TGTGCCAGCAGTGCCCTAGCTAACACCGGGGAGCTGTTTTTT.

Regarding this clonotype: A much bigger clone sits one base away, suggesting this may be a read error. The V call is TRBV21-1, the J call TRBJ2-6; the table's D gene call, TRBD1, was not cross checked with the DNA. TRBV21-1 corresponds to a pseudogene. CDR3 length: 18 residues. The CDR3 nucleotides read TGTGCCAGCAGTAAGACAGGGGAGAGGGACTCCGGGGCCAACGTCCAGACTTTC. Its protein product is CASSKTGERDSGANVQTF.

This clonotype was detected ten times or more. The chain combines TRBV24-1 with TRBJ2-3, with 7 bases that match TRBD1. The length of the CDR3 is 15 residues. Germline loops: CDR1 KGHDR, CDR2 SFDVKD. V was pared by 3 bases and J by 5 bases, with 7 bases of the junction left unmatched. The chain's CDR3 is CATSDRNRGIDTQYF. The CDR3 DNA follows: TGTGCCACCAGTGATCGGAACAGGGGAATAGATACGCAGTATTTT.

V and J are TRBV7-2 and TRBJ1-1; possibly TRBD1 for D (5 bases). The CDR3 extends over 14 amino acids. Between the trimmed V and J ends, which lost 5 bases and 2 bases, there was a span of 12 bases. Germline V CDR1 and CDR2: SGHTA, FQGNSA. The CDR3 reads CASSRDRSNTEAFF. CDR3 in DNA: TGTGCCAGCAGCCGAGACAGATCTAACACTGAAGCTTTCTTT.

As for this clonotype: A much larger clone sits a single nucleotide away, making a read error possible. This chain uses TRBV20-1 with TRBJ2-7, with D perhaps matching TRBD1 or TRBD2 (6 bases each). The tail of the sequence fits TRBJ2-5 better, so the J call may be wrong. Germline V gives CDR1 DFQATT, CDR2 SNEGSKA (reference sequence). The CDR3 consists of 13 residues. CDR3 protein: CSAFGGFEGTQYF. DNA for the CDR3: TGCAGTGCTTTCGGGGGCTTCGAAGGGACCCAGTACTTC.

This clonotype was observed at least ten times. The chain joins TRBV4-3 to TRBJ1-2; D uncertain. Germline loops: CDR1 LGHNA, CDR2 YSLEER. V was cut by 1 base and J by 6 bases, with 9 bases left in between. CDR3 length equals 13 residues. The CDR3 reads CASSQGQSHGYTF. The CDR3 region has the DNA TGCGCCAGCAGCCAAGGGCAGAGCCATGGCTACACCTTC.

A single count supports this clonotype. The V gene is TRBV7-9, the J gene TRBJ2-1, with 7 positions matching TRBD1. Germline V CDR1 and CDR2: SEHNR, FQNEAQ (reference sequence). Germline trimming cut 1 base from V and 10 bases from J; bases unmatched to any gene: 7. This CDR3 comprises 14 residues. CDR3 DNA: TGTGCCAGCAGCTTAGAACAGGGGTCATCCGAGCAGTTCTTC. It encodes CASSLEQGSSEQFF.

This clonotype has a count of ten or more. The rearrangement uses TRBV7-2 and TRBJ2-5, with D possibly being TRBD1 (6 bases). With 5 bases removed from V and 3 bases from J, the gap between germline ends came to 13 bases. The CDR3 is 14 amino acids. In germline, CDR1 is SGHTA, CDR2 FQGNSA. CDR3 sequence (DNA): TGTGCCAGCAGCGCAAAGGGGGTGAAAGAGACCCAGTACTTC. Protein product: CASSAKGVKETQYF. The full variable domain, in which reference TRBV7-2 and TRBJ2-5 provide the parts outside the CDR3, is GAGVSQSPSNKVTEKGKDVELRCDPISGHTALYWYRQSLGQGLEFLIYFQGNSAPDKSGLPSDRFSAERTGGSVSTLTIQRTQQEDSAVYLCASSAKGVKETQYFGPGTRLLVL.

This sequence joins TRBV7-9 and TRBJ2-7, with D possibly being TRBD1 (6 bases). The germline gives CDR1 SEHNR, CDR2 FQNEAQ (reference sequence). This CDR3 comprises 17 residues. V was clipped by 5 bases and J by 0 bases, with 20 bases between them. The CDR3 loop is CASSPKTLDRSSYEQYF. The CDR3 DNA reads as TGTGCCAGCAGCCCCAAGACTCTAGACAGGAGCTCCTACGAGCAGTACTTC.

This chain uses TRBV19 with TRBJ2-2; no firm D call. The germline CDR1 and CDR2 sequences are LNHDA and SQIVND (reference sequence). CDR3 length: 15 amino acids. The V end was cut by 7 bases, the J end by 1 base, with 13 bases between. In DNA form, the CDR3 reads TGTGCCAGTAAGAGCCGGCAGGAGAACACCGGGGAGCTGTTTTTT. Its translation is CASKSRQENTGELFF.

This chain joins TRBV20-1 and TRBJ2-1, with D uncertain. TRBJ2-7 matches the DNA end more closely, so the J call is doubtful. Per the germline V gene, CDR1 is DFQATT and CDR2 is SNEGSKA (reference sequence). There are 16 residues in the CDR3. The DNA for the CDR3 is TGCAGTGCTAGAGATCAACGCGCCCTAAGGAACAATGAGCAGTACTTC. Encoded protein: CSARDQRALRNNEQYF.

This chain connects TRBV6-2 or TRBV6-3 to TRBJ1-1; D remains ambiguous. This CDR3 has 14 amino acids. Germline-derived CDR1 and CDR2 are MNHEY and SVGEGT. V lost 2 bases to trimming and J lost 4 bases, with 11 bases between them. The CDR3 sequence: CASSYRGAGTEAFF. The DNA for the CDR3 is TGTGCCAGCAGTTACCGGGGTGCGGGCACTGAAGCTTTCTTT.

In DNA form, the CDR3 reads TGTGCCAGCAGTGCCTGGGACAGGGGAGATGGCTACACCTTC. Translation gives CASSAWDRGDGYTF. J is TRBJ1-2 and V is TRBV28, with TRBD1 identical over 10 bases. V trimming: 5 bases; J trimming: 6 bases; junction bases outside the gene matches: 6. CDR1 MDHEN and CDR2 SYDVKM come from the germline V gene. The CDR3 sequence is 14 residues long.

Comments on this clonotype: A clone one base away is much larger, so this may be a read error. The V and J genes are TRBV20-1 and TRBJ2-7; TRBD2 matches 7 bases. From germline, CDR1 is DFQATT and CDR2 SNEGSKA (reference sequence). There are 11 residues in the CDR3. The CDR3 is CRASGNYEQYF. The DNA of the CDR3 is TGCAGGGCTAGCGGCAACTACGAGCAGTACTTC.

At least ten counts were recorded for this clonotype. This chain joins TRBV6-9 and TRBJ2-7; weak D call: TRBD2 (5 bases). V lost 9 bases, J lost 1 base, and 16 bases lay in between. CDR3 length: 14 residues. Germline values: CDR1 MNHGY, CDR2 SVAAGI. The CDR3 nucleotides read TGTGCCAGAGTCCAGACGGGGATATCCTACGAGCAGTACTTC. This sequence encodes CARVQTGISYEQYF.

This clonotype was seen more than once but under ten times. This sequence may be a read error, since a much larger clone differs from it by one base. This sequence joins TRBV20-1 and TRBJ2-3, with 8 bases aligning to TRBD1. The CDR3 sequence is 15 residues long. Germline V CDR1 and CDR2: DFQATT, SNEGSKA (reference sequence). V shed 4 bases and J 4 bases; nucleotides not matched to a gene: 10. The CDR3: CSANPRDRLADTQYF. The CDR3 DNA is TGCAGTGCTAATCCCCGGGACAGGCTGGCAGATACGCAGTATTTT.

This clonotype has a handful of counts. The chain uses TRBV6-2 or TRBV6-3 and TRBJ1-1; D is unclear. There are 14 residues in the CDR3. Germline V gene lookup returns CDR1 MNHEY and CDR2 SVGEGT. V lost 4 bases and J lost 4, with 13 bases in between. The CDR3: CASSWGPGGTEAFF. The CDR3 bases are TGTGCCAGCAGTTGGGGTCCCGGAGGCACTGAAGCTTTCTTT.

This clonotype was picked up a small number of times. The chain joins TRBV7-9 to TRBJ1-5; D is possibly TRBD1 (6 bases). Germline V CDR1 and CDR2: SEHNR, FQNEAQ (reference sequence). The CDR3 runs to 13 residues. The germline V and J ends were trimmed by 5 bases and 8 bases, with 13 bases remaining between them. CDR3 amino acids: CASSGRGTEPQHF. As DNA, the CDR3 is TGTGCCAGCAGCGGCAGGGGCACGGAGCCCCAGCATTTT.